A selection of T cell receptor beta chains follows, all from one sample in a study of OX40 agonist ivuxolimab in advanced cancers. Libraries were prepared by immunoSEQ multiplex PCR; TCRdb keeps only in-frame clonotypes and omits some of them. The sample lists under 75,000 clones, 84% occurring once. The sample consisted of CD4+ or CD8+ T cells sorted from blood, taken in a trial of the OX40 agonist ivuxolimab. These receptors were collected from an adult with an advanced solid tumor such as melanoma, head and neck, liver or kidney cancer. CDR3s include the opening cysteine and the closing phenylalanine or tryptophan. The order of the fields is J gene, D gene, clone size, V gene, CDR3 DNA, CDR3 protein. A D gene is named only where the DNA matches it firmly. Clone size is given for some rows only: seen once, a few or many times, or a class if the clone is expanded.

J: TRBJ1-6
D: -
size: -
V: TRBV7-2
DNA: TGTGCCAGCAGCCCATTCCGCGGCGGTTATTCACCCCTCCACTTT
CDR3: CASSPFRGGYSPLHF

J: TRBJ2-7
D: TRBD2
size: -
V: TRBV2
DNA: TGTGCCAGCAAGAAAGCGGGAGGGCCCTACGAGCAGTACTTC
CDR3: CASKKAGGPYEQYF

J: TRBJ2-3
D: TRBD2
size: -
V: TRBV9
DNA: TGTGCCAGCGAAGCGGGGCCTTCTAGCACAGATACGCAGTATTTT
CDR3: CASEAGPSSTDTQYF

J: TRBJ2-1
D: -
size: few
V: TRBV18
DNA: TGTGCCAGCTCACTTAGCTTCTCCTACAATGAGCAGTTCTTC
CDR3: CASSLSFSYNEQFF

J: TRBJ1-6
D: -
size: -
V: TRBV14
DNA: TGTGCCAGCAGCCAAGACAATGGTAATTCACCCCTCCACTTT
CDR3: CASSQDNGNSPLHF

J: TRBJ1-2
D: -
size: few
V: TRBV30
DNA: TGTGCCTGGACCCGACTCGGGGCCTCGGCTAGCTATGGCTACACCTTC
CDR3: CAWTRLGASASYGYTF

J: TRBJ2-3
D: -
size: -
V: TRBV5-1
DNA: TGCGCCAGCAGCTTGGTAGGGGTTTTTACAGATACGCAGTATTTT
CDR3: CASSLVGVFTDTQYF

J: TRBJ1-5
D: -
size: -
V: TRBV19
DNA: TGTGCCAGTAGTATCGACAGGAACAATCAGCCCCAGCATTTT
CDR3: CASSIDRNNQPQHF

J: TRBJ1-1
D: -
size: -
V: TRBV28
DNA: TGTGCCAGCAGTTTATTAGGGGGCACTGAAGCTTTCTTT
CDR3: CASSLLGGTEAFF

J: TRBJ2-7
D: -
size: -
V: TRBV5-4
DNA: TGTGCCAGCAGCTCCTCCCGGGGGGCGGGAACTCACGAGCAGTACTTC
CDR3: CASSSSRGAGTHEQYF

J: TRBJ2-7
D: -
size: -
V: TRBV14
DNA: TGTGCCAGCAGCCAATTTTTGGGGGTGCACGGGCAGTACTTC
CDR3: CASSQFLGVHGQYF

J: TRBJ2-3
D: -
size: -
V: TRBV6-6
DNA: TGTGCCAGCAGCCCCCCCGGGGGAGCGCAGTATTTT
CDR3: CASSPPGGAQYF

J: TRBJ2-3
D: -
size: -
V: TRBV30
DNA: TGTGCCTGGAGTGCAGGGGGTAGGGAGGCAGATACGCAGTATTTT
CDR3: CAWSAGGREADTQYF

J: TRBJ1-4
D: -
size: -
V: TRBV30
DNA: TGTGCCTGGAGTGTATCGGCGTCTTATAATGAAAAACTGTTTTTT
CDR3: CAWSVSASYNEKLFF

J: TRBJ2-3
D: TRBD2
size: -
V: TRBV4-1
DNA: TGCGCCAGCAGCCCCGGGACTAGCGGGAGGAAGAGCACAGATACGCAGTATTTT
CDR3: CASSPGTSGRKSTDTQYF

J: TRBJ2-5
D: TRBD1
size: -
V: TRBV19
DNA: TGTGCCAGTAGTGACAGGGGTAGGGCCCAAGAGACCCAGTACTTC
CDR3: CASSDRGRAQETQYF

J: TRBJ2-2
D: TRBD2
size: -
V: TRBV7-8
DNA: TGTGCCAGCAGCATACTAGCGGGGGGTCTCACCGGGGAGCTGTTTTTT
CDR3: CASSILAGGLTGELFF

J: TRBJ2-3
D: -
size: -
V: TRBV5-1
DNA: TGCGCCAGCAGCTTGGACAGTAGCACAGATACGCAGTATTTT
CDR3: CASSLDSSTDTQYF

J: TRBJ1-5
D: -
size: -
V: TRBV2
DNA: TGTGCCAGCAGTGAAGCTGGAGGGTATCAGCCCCAGCATTTT
CDR3: CASSEAGGYQPQHF

J: TRBJ2-2
D: -
size: -
V: TRBV6-4
DNA: TGTGCCAGCAGTGTGGGGAACACCGGGGAGCTGTTTTTT
CDR3: CASSVGNTGELFF

J: TRBJ2-1
D: TRBD2
size: -
V: TRBV7-2
DNA: TGTGCCAGCAGGAGCGGGGTCTCCTACAATGAGCAGTTCTTC
CDR3: CASRSGVSYNEQFF

J: TRBJ2-2
D: -
size: -
V: TRBV7-3
DNA: TGTGCCAGCAGCTTGACGTTAGGCGGGGAGCTGTTTTTT
CDR3: CASSLTLGGELFF